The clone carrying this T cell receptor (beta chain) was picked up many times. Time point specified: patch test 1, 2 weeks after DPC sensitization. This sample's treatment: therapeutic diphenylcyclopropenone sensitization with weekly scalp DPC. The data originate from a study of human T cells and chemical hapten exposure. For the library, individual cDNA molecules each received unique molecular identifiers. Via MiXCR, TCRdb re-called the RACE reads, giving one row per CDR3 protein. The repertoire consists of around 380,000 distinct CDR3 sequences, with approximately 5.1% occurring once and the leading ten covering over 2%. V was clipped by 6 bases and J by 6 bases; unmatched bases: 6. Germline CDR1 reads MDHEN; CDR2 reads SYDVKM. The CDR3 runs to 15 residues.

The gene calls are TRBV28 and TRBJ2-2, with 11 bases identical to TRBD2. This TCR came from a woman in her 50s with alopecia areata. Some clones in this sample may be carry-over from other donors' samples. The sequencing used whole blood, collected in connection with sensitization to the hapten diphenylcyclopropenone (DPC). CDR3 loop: CASSFSGGAAGELFF. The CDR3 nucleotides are TGTGCCAGCAGCTTTAGCGGGGGGGCAGCCGGGGAGCTGTTTTTT.